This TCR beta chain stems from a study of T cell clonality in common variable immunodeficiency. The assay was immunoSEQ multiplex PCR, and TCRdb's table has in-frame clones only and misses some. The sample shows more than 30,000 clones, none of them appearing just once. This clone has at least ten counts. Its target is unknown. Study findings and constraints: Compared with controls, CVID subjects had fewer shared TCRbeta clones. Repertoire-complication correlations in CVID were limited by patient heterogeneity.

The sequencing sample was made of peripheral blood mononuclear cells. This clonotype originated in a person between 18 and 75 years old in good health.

The part of the CDR3 DNA that was read is TGTGCCAGCACCTCAATGGGGGGGGCTAGTGAA. It yields the protein CASTSMGGASE. The full CDR3 reads CASTSMGGASEAFF. The chain links TRBV12-3 or TRBV12-4 to TRBJ1-1, with D possibly being TRBD1 (6 bases). The observed sequence ends 3 residues before the CDR3 terminus, with the missing tail filled in from the germline J gene. CDR3 length: 14 amino acids. V was shortened by 7 bases and J by 7 bases, with 19 bases between the two germline ends.